Shown below are 14 T cell receptor beta chains from a single sample sequenced in a study of CD8+ T cells in alopecia areata. RNA, once extracted, was reverse transcribed into cDNA for use as the sequencing template. Sequenced by immunoSEQ multiplex PCR; TCRdb stores in-frame clones only, minus some. The sample records under 250,000 clones, 57% being singletons. The source material was CD4+ T cells sorted from blood, sampled at week 0. Receptors originate from a human donor with alopecia areata.

This clone was seen only a few times. This sequence joins TRBV4-2 and TRBJ2-3; 8 bases are shared with TRBD1. The CDR3 runs to 16 residues. Unmatched junction bases numbered 7, after V lost 0 bases and J lost 5 bases. Germline V CDR1 and CDR2: LGHNA, YNFKEQ. The CDR3 nucleotides read TGTGCCAGCAGCCAAGACCAGGACAGGGTGGGAGATACGCAGTATTTT. Translating it yields CASSQDQDRVGDTQYF.

The J gene is TRBJ1-1, the V gene TRBV29-1; no clear D. Germline loops: CDR1 SQVTM, CDR2 ANQGSEA. V dropped 4 bases and J dropped 4 bases, with 13 bases sitting between them. The CDR3 sequence is 13 residues long. CDR3 in DNA: TGCAGCGTTGGGGCAAGGGTTACCACTGAAGCTTTCTTT. It yields the protein CSVGARVTTEAFF. Full variable domain (rest looked up from reference TRBV29-1 and TRBJ1-1): SAVISQKPSRDICQRGTSLTIQCQVDSQVTMMFWYRQQPGQSLTLIATANQGSEATYESGFVIDKFPISRPNLTFSTLTVSNMSPEDSSIYLCSVGARVTTEAFFGQGTRLTVV.

This clone was detected only a few times. The genes are TRBV4-1 and TRBJ1-2; D remains unclear. The ends were cut back, 3 bases at V and 3 bases at J, with 14 bases in the middle. This CDR3 has 15 residues. Germline loops: CDR1 MGHRA, CDR2 YSYEKL. The CDR3: CASSHRITGDYGYTF. The CDR3, as DNA: TGCGCCAGCAGCCACCGCATTACCGGGGACTATGGCTACACCTTC.

CDR3 sequence reads: CASSPRRTGELFF. The CDR3, as DNA: TGTGCCAGCAGTCCCCGACGCACCGGGGAGCTGTTTTTT. This rearrangement joins TRBV27 to TRBJ2-2; D remains ambiguous. CDR3 length: 13 amino acids. Trimming removed 5 bases from V and 4 bases from J, with 8 bases in between. Germline V gene sequence: CDR1 MNHEY, CDR2 SMNVEV (reference sequence).

The chain has TRBV2 and TRBJ2-7; 9 nucleotides align to TRBD2. J gave up 4 bases and V 6 bases, and 7 bases lay outside the gene matches. The CDR3 spans 14 residues. Per germline, CDR1 SNHLY and CDR2 FYNNEI. The CDR3 DNA reads as TGTGCCAGCAGGCCCCCGGGACTAGCATACGAGCAGTACTTC. This translates into CASRPPGLAYEQYF.

This clone appeared a few times. V and J are TRBV30 and TRBJ2-7; tentatively, D is TRBD1 (6 bases). The V end lost 1 base, the J end lost 1 base, and 17 bases lay between the germline ends. CDR3 size: 16 residues. Germline V gene lookup returns CDR1 GTSNPN and CDR2 SVGIG (reference sequence). The CDR3 reads CAWSGMGDKLSYEQYF. The DNA for the CDR3 is TGTGCCTGGAGTGGCATGGGGGACAAACTATCCTACGAGCAGTACTTC.

This chain links TRBV4-1 with TRBJ2-6, with a possible D match to TRBD1 (6 bases). Looked up from germline, CDR1 is MGHRA and CDR2 is YSYEKL. The CDR3 contains 16 residues. The V end was cut by 1 base, the J end by 2 bases, with 9 bases between. The CDR3 here is CASSQASGAGANVLTF. CDR3 in DNA: TGCGCCAGCAGCCAAGCGTCAGGGGCTGGGGCCAACGTCCTGACTTTC.

The chain has TRBV7-9 and TRBJ2-5; D is uncertain. Trimming stripped 7 bases from V and 3 bases from J, with 12 bases between. Germline-derived CDR1 and CDR2 are SEHNR and FQNEAQ (reference sequence). CDR3 length: 13 amino acids. In DNA form, the CDR3 reads TGTGCCAGCACCCTTAGCCAAAAAGAGACCCAGTACTTC. Translated, it gives CASTLSQKETQYF.

The chain is built from TRBV30 and TRBJ1-1; no clear D gene. This CDR3 is 11 amino acids long. Germline V gene lookup returns CDR1 GTSNPN and CDR2 SVGIG (reference sequence). V was clipped by 6 bases and J by 6 bases, with 11 bases between them. The CDR3 nucleotides read TGTGCCTGTCTAACTGGCGCTGAAGCTTTCTTT. Residues: CACLTGAEAFF.

The chain employs TRBV14 and TRBJ2-5; 10 bases line up with TRBD2. Germline V gene data show CDR1 as SGHDN and CDR2 as FVKESK. V shed 3 bases, J shed 4 bases, and the junction held 20 bases outside the gene matches. This CDR3 contains 20 residues. The CDR3 DNA reads TGTGCCAGCAGCCAGGGGAGTCTAGCGGGAGTTGAGAGACTGCGAGAGACCCAGTACTTC. Protein: CASSQGSLAGVERLRETQYF.

For the CDR3, the DNA is TGCAGCGTTGTGACCGTCGCTGAAGCTTTCTTT. Protein sequence: CSVVTVAEAFF. The chain combines TRBV29-1 with TRBJ1-1; D unresolved. The CDR3 consists of 11 residues. V was cut by 4 bases and J by 6 bases, with 9 bases left in between. Germline CDR1 reads SQVTM; CDR2 reads ANQGSEA.

This sequence joins TRBV5-1 and TRBJ1-1; TRBD1 aligns across 9 bases. Germline V gives CDR1 SGHRS, CDR2 YFSETQ. Trimming took 4 bases from V and 1 from J; bases not matched to a gene: 8. The CDR3 spans 16 residues. The CDR3 DNA is TGCGCCAGCAGCACGAAAACGGGACAGGGGAACACTGAAGCTTTCTTT. It encodes CASSTKTGQGNTEAFF.

The V and J genes are TRBV11-3 and TRBJ2-5, with D possibly being TRBD1 (7 bases). Germline values: CDR1 SGHNT, CDR2 YENEEA. The CDR3 consists of 13 residues. V was clipped by 5 bases and J by 5 bases, with 12 bases between them. CDR3 coding DNA: TGTGCCAGCAGCGCGGGACAGTTGGAGACCCAGTACTTC. Its translation: CASSAGQLETQYF.

The rearrangement uses TRBV7-9 and TRBJ1-2; 12 positions match TRBD1. V shed 4 bases and J 6 bases; nucleotides not matched to a gene: 0. Germline values: CDR1 SEHNR, CDR2 FQNEAQ (reference sequence). The CDR3 covers 13 residues. CDR3 bases: TGTGCCAGCAGCTGGGACAGGGGGCATGGCTACACCTTC. Translated: CASSWDRGHGYTF.